This TCR beta chain was recorded in a study of tumor-infiltrating lymphocytes in primary liver carcinoma. About this clonotype: A single base separates this from a much larger clone, so it may be a read error.

Germline lookup yields CDR1 SGHNT and CDR2 YYREEE (reference sequence). The CDR3 spans 14 residues. Blood RNA came from unsorted whole blood; germline DNA was also extracted. With around 520 ng total RNA as template and a constant-region primer, TCR beta cDNA was made. Construction of TCR beta libraries relied on three successive nested multiplex PCR rounds employing slightly modified ARM-PCR. The first two PCR rounds used TRBV1-TRBV30 forward primers with a C-beta reverse primer, 10 cycles each. TCRdb used MiXCR to reprocess the multiplex PCR reads, holding one entry per CDR3 protein. The table has about 180,000 distinct CDR3 sequences, about 55% seen once; the top ten hold around three quarters.

This rearrangement joins TRBV5-4 to TRBJ2-1; unclear D gene. The DNA matches TRBJ2-7 better at its end, which makes the J call doubtful. The sequence derives from a man aged 40-50 years with primary liver carcinoma and hepatitis B virus infection. Input material: peripheral blood. The DNA for the CDR3 is TGTGCCAGCAGCTTCGACCAGGCTGGGAATGAGCAGTACTTC. This sequence encodes CASSFDQAGNEQYF.